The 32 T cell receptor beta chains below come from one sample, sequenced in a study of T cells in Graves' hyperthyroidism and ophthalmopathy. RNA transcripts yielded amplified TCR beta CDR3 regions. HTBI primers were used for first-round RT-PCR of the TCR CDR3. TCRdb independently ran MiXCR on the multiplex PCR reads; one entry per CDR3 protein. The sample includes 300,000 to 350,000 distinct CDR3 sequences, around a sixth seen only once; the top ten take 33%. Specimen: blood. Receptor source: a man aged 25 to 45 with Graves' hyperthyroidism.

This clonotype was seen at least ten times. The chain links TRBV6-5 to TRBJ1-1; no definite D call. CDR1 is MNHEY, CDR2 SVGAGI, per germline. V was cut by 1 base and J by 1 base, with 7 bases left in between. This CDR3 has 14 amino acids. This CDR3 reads CASSYLGRNTEAFF. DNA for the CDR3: TGTGCCAGCAGTTACTTAGGCAGGAACACTGAAGCTTTCTTT.

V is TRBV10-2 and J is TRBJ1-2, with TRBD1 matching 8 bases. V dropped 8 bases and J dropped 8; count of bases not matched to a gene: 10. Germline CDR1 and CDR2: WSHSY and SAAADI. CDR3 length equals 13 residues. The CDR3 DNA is TGCGCCAGCGGGGCAGGGGGCGCTTGGGGCTACACCTTC. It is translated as CASGAGGAWGYTF.

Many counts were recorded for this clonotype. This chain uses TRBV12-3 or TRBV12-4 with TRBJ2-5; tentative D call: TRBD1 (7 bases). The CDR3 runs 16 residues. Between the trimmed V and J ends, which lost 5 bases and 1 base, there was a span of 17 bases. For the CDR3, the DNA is TGTGCCAGCAGTCCACTATCGCGGGACAGCCAAGAGACCCAGTACTTC. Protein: CASSPLSRDSQETQYF.

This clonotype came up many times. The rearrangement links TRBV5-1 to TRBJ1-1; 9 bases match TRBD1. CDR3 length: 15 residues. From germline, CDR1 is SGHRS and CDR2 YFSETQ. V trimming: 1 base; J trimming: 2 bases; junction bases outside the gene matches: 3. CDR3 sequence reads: CASSLFTGGNTEAFF. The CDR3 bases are TGCGCCAGCAGCTTGTTCACAGGGGGCAACACTGAAGCTTTCTTT.

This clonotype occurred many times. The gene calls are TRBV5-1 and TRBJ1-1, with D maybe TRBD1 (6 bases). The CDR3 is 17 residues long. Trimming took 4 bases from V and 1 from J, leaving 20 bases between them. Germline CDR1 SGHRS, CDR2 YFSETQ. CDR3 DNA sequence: TGCGCCAGCAGCGAACGGTCCGGGCCAGGGGCGAACACTGAAGCTTTCTTT. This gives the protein CASSERSGPGANTEAFF.

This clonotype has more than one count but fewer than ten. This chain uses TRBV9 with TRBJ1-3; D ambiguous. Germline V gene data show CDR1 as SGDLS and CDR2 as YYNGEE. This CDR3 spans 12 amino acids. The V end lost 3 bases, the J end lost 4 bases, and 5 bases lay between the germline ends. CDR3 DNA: TGTGCCAGCAGCGCGCTAGGAAACACCATATATTTT. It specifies CASSALGNTIYF. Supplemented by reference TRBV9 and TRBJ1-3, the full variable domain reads DSGVTQTPKHLITATGQRVTLRCSPRSGDLSVYWYQQSLDQGLQFLIQYYNGEERAKGNILERFSAQQFPDLHSELNLSSLELGDSALYFCASSALGNTIYFGEGSWLTVV.

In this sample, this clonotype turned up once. The CDR3 here is CASSFRDSSEKLFF. In nucleotides, the CDR3 is TGTGCCAGCAGCTTCCGGGACAGTTCCGAAAAACTGTTTTTT. The chain joins TRBV7-9 to TRBJ1-4, with TRBD1 matching over 7 bases. The length of the CDR3 is 14 residues. CDR1 is SEHNR and CDR2 is FQNEAQ in the germline V gene (reference sequence). The trim removed 3 bases at V and 8 bases at J, leaving 6 bases unmatched.

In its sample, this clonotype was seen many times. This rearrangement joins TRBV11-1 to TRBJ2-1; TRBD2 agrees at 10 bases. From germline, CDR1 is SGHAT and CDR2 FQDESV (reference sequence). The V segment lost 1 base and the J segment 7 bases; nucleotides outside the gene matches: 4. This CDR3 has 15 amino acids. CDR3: CASSLVASGRNEQFF. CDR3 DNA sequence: TGTGCCAGCAGCTTAGTGGCTAGCGGGAGAAATGAGCAGTTCTTC. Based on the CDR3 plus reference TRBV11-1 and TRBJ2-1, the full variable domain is EAEVAQSPRYKITEKSQAVAFWCDPISGHATLYWYRQILGQGPELLVQFQDESVVDDSQLPKDRFSAERLKGVDSTLKIQPAELGDSAMYLCASSLVASGRNEQFFGPGTRLTVL.

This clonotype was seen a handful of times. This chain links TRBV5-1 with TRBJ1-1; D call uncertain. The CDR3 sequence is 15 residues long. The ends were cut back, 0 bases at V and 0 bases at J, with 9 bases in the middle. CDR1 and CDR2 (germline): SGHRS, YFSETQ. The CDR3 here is CASSLGELMNTEAFF. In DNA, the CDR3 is TGCGCCAGCAGCTTGGGGGAATTGATGAACACTGAAGCTTTCTTT.

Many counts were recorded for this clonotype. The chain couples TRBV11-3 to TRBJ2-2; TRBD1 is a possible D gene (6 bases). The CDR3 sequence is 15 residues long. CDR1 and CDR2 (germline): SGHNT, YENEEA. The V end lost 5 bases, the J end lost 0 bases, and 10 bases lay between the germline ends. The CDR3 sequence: CASSRDNANTGELFF. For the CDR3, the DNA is TGTGCCAGCAGCCGGGACAACGCGAACACCGGGGAGCTGTTTTTT.

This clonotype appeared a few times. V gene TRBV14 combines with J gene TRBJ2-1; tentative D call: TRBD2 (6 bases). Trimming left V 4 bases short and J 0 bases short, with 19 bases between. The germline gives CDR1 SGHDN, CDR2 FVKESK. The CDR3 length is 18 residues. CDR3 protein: CASSPFDSGRTSYNEQFF. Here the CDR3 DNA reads TGTGCCAGCAGCCCCTTCGATAGCGGCCGAACCTCCTACAATGAGCAGTTCTTC. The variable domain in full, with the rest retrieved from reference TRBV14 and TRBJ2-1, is EAGVTQFPSHSVIEKGQTVTLRCDPISGHDNLYWYRRVMGKEIKFLLHFVKESKQDESGMPNNRFLAERTGGTYSTLKVQPAELEDSGVYFCASSPFDSGRTSYNEQFFGPGTRLTVL.

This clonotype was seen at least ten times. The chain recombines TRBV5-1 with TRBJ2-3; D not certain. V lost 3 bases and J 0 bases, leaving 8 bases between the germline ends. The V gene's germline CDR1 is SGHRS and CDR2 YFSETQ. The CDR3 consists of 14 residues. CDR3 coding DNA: TGCGCCAGCAGCTCCCGTTCTAGCACAGATACGCAGTATTTT. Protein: CASSSRSSTDTQYF.

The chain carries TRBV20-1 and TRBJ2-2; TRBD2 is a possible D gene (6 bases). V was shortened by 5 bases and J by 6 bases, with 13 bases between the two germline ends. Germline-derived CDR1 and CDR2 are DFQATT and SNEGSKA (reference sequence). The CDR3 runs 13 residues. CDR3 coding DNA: TGCAGTGCTGTTACGGGGGAGGCCGGGGAGCTGTTTTTT. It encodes CSAVTGEAGELFF.

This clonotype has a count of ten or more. CDR3: CASSSPLTVYEQYF. In DNA form, the CDR3 reads TGTGCCAGCAGTTCTCCCTTGACAGTCTACGAGCAGTACTTC. This chain connects TRBV6-1 to TRBJ2-7; maybe TRBD1 (5 bases). The length of the CDR3 is 14 residues. Trimming left V 5 bases short and J 3 bases short, with 14 bases between. The germline gives CDR1 MNHNS, CDR2 SASEGT.

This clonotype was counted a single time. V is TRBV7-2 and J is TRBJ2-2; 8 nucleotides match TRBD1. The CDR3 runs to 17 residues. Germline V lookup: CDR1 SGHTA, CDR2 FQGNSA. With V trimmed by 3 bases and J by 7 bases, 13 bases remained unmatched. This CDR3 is CASSFVAVTGAGGELFF. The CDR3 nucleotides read TGTGCCAGCAGCTTTGTCGCGGTGACAGGGGCGGGCGGGGAGCTGTTTTTT.

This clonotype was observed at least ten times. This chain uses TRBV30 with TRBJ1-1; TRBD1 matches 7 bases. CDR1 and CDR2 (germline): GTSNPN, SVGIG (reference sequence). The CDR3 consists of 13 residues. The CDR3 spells CAHTGTENTEAFF. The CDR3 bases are TGTGCTCACACCGGGACAGAGAACACTGAAGCTTTCTTT.

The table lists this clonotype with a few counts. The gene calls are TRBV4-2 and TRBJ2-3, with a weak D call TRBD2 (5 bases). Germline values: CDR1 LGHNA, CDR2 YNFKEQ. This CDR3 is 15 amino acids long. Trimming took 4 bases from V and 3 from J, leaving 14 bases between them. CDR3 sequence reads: CASSPSLAMTDTQYF. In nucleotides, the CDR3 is TGTGCCAGCAGCCCCAGCCTAGCAATGACAGATACGCAGTATTTT.

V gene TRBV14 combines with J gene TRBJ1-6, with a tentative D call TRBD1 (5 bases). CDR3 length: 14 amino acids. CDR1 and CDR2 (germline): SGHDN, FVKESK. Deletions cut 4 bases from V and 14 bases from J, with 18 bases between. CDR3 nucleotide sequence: TGTGCCAGCAGCCCGAAGGGACGGGAGTTCACCCTCCACTTT. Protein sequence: CASSPKGREFTLHF.

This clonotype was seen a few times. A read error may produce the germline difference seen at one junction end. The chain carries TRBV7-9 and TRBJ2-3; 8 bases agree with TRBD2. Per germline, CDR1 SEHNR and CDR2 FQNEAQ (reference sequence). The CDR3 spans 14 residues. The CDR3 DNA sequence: TGCGCCAGCAGCTCAAGCGGGAGAGTAGATACGCAGTATTTT. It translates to CASSSSGRVDTQYF.

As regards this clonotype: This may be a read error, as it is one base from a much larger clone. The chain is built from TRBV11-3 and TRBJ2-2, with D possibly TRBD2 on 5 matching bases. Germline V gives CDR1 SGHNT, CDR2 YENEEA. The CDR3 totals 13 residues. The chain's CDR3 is CATGRSNTGELSF. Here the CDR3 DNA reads TGTGCCACCGGACGGTCGAACACCGGGGAGCTGTCTTTT.

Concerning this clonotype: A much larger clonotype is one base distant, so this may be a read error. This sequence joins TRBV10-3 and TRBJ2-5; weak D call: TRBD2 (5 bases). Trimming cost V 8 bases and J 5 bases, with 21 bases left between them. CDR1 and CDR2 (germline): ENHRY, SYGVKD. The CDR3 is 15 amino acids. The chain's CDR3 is CAIRNPDFRGETQYF. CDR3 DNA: TGTGCCATCCGTAACCCGGACTTCCGAGGGGAGACCCAGTACTTC.

In nucleotides, the CDR3 is TGCAGCGCGGAGGGGGCAGATACGCAGTATTTT. Amino acids: CSAEGADTQYF. The chain couples TRBV29-1 to TRBJ2-3; tentatively, D is TRBD1 or TRBD2 (6 bases each). V was pared by 7 bases and J by 4 bases, with 9 bases between. The CDR3 length is 11 residues. The germline V gene encodes CDR1 SQVTM and CDR2 ANQGSEA.

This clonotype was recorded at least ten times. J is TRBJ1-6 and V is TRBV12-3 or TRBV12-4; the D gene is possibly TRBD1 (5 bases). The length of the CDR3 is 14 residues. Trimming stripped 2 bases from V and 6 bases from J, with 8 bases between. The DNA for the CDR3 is TGTGCCAGCAGTTTATCAGGGCGTAATTCACCCCTCCACTTT. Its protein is CASSLSGRNSPLHF.

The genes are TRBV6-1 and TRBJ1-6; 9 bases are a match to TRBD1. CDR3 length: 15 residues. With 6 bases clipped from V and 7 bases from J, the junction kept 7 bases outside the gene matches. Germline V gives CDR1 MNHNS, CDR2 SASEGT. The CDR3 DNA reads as TGTGCCAGCAGGGAAACGGGACAGGGAAATTCACCCCTCCACTTT. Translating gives CASRETGQGNSPLHF.

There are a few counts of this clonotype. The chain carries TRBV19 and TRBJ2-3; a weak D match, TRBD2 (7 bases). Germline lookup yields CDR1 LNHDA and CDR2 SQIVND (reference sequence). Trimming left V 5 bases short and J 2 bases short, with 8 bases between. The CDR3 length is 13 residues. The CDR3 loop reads CASSAGATDTQYF. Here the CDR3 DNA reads TGTGCCAGTAGTGCGGGGGCCACAGATACGCAGTATTTT.

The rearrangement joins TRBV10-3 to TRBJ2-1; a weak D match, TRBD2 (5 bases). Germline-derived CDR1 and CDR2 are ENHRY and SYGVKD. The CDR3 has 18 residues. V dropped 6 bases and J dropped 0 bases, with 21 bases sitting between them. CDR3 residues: CAIREQGRLGSSYNEQFF. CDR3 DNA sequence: TGTGCCATCAGGGAGCAAGGTCGGTTGGGGAGCTCCTACAATGAGCAGTTCTTC.

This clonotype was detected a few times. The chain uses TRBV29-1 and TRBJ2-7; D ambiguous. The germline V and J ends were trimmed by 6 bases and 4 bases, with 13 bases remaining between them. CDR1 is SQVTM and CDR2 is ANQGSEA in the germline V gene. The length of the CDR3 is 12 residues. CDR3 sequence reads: CSVAMDVYEQYF. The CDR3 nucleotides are TGCAGCGTAGCGATGGATGTGTACGAGCAGTACTTC.

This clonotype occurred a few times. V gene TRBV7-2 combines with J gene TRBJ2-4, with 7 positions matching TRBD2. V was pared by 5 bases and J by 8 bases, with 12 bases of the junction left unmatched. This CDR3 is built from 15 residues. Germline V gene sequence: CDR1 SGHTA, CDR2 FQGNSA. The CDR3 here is CASSLVGRGRDIQYF. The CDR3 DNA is TGTGCCAGCAGCCTGGTTGGCCGGGGGAGGGACATTCAGTACTTC. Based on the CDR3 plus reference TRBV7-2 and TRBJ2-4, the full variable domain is GAGVSQSPSNKVTEKGKDVELRCDPISGHTALYWYRQSLGQGLEFLIYFQGNSAPDKSGLPSDRFSAERTGGSVSTLTIQRTQQEDSAVYLCASSLVGRGRDIQYFGAGTRLSVL.

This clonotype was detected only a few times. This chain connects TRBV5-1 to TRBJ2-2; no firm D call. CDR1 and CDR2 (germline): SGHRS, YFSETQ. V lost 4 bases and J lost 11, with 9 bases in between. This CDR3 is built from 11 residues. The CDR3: CASSPNTELFF. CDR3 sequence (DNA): TGCGCCAGCAGCCCTAACACCGAGCTGTTTTTT.

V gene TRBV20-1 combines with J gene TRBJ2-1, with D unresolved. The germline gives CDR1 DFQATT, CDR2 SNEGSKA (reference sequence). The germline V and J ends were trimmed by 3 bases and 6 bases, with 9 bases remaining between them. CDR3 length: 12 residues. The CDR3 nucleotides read TGCAGTGCTAGTAATGTGGGCAATGAGCAGTTCTTC. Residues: CSASNVGNEQFF.

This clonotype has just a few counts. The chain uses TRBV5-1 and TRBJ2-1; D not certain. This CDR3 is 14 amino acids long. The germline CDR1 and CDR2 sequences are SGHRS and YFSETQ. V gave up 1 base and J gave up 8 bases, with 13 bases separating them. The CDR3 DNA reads TGCGCCAGCAGCTTGAGGTTCGAACGCGATGAGCAGTTCTTC. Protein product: CASSLRFERDEQFF.

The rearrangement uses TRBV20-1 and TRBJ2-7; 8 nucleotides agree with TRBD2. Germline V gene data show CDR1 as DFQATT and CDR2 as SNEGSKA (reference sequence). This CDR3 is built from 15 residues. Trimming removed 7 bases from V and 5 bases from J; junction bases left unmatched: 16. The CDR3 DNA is TGCAGTGTCCCGGAGGGGGGACTAGTGATCCACGAGCAGTACTTC. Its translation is CSVPEGGLVIHEQYF.